The source of this T cell receptor (beta chain) is a study of blood T cell repertoires in COVID-19. Overall study context: The United States, Italy and Spain supplied acute and convalescent COVID-19 samples. Nucleic acid was either cDNA or gDNA, and it came from T cells, B-cell-depleted T cells, or PBMCs.

Seattle patients were enrolled while actively infected and followed longitudinally. In the authors' methods: Amplifying reference gene primers gave estimates of nucleated cell counts. Clones were sequenced by immunoSEQ multiplex PCR, and TCRdb holds only the in-frame ones, with some missing. That table gives V, J and clone size, and the DNA gave D and trimming. Here the sample spans some 140,000 clones, around 85% being singletons. CDR1 and CDR2 (germline): SGDLS, YYNGEE. Trimming shortened V by 3 bases and J by 2 bases, and 14 bases separated the two germline ends. The CDR3 is 15 residues long. The clonotype was recovered from a man in his fifties or sixties with COVID-19, enrolled during active disease. The chain couples TRBV9 to TRBJ1-1, with D possibly matching TRBD1 (6 bases). Sequencing was performed on peripheral blood. CDR3 protein: CASSAAGTSNTEAFF. The CDR3 nucleotides are TGTGCCAGCAGCGCCGCCGGGACATCTAACACTGAAGCTTTCTTT.